Listed below are T cell receptor beta chains from one sample, sequenced in a study of tumor-infiltrating lymphocytes in primary liver carcinoma. Each CDR3 protein gets one entry after TCRdb re-called the multiplex PCR reads with MiXCR. The table has 190,000 or so distinct CDR3 sequences, around 60% seen once. Sequenced material: peripheral blood. These receptors all come from an older woman with primary liver carcinoma and hepatitis B virus infection. The conserved cysteine and the conserved F or W are not part of the CDR3 here. Not every row has a clone size; where given, it reads once, few, many or a size class.

>TRBV11-2|NA
ASSYDEQC
>TRBV12-3/TRBV12-4|NA
ANSLGTSGRPSYNEQL
>TRBV15|once
ATSREGFRGASLGSQPQH
>TRBV11-2|NA
ASSLLTTNYGYT
>TRBV5-1|NA
ASGLSGTDTQY
>TRBV10-3|few
AITEGGGKSSYNEQF
>TRBV5-1|NA
ASSPRTTLSYNEQP
>TRBV11-2|NA
ASGLASGYDTQY
>TRBV6-1|NA
ASSSGVVGMNNEQF
>TRBV30|NA
AWSPDINYGYT
>TRBV2|NA
ASSPRGYSTDTQY
>TRBV12-3/TRBV12-4|many
ASTGGLTDTQY
>TRBV12-3/TRBV12-4|many
ASSLRLGENIQY
>TRBV11-2|NA
ASSSPRTDTQC
>TRBV5-1|few
ASSLRKSTEAF
>TRBV2|few
ASSSSGLAKSNEQF